The clone carrying this TCR beta chain was seen more than once but under ten times. Its antigen is unidentified. This PCR relied on a set of 60 Vbeta primers and 13 Jbeta primers. Produced via immunoSEQ multiplex PCR; TCRdb's table is partial and in-frame only. Here the sample spans 180,000 or so clones, around 75% being singletons. The record originates from a study of cytomegalovirus exposure and HLA in healthy donors. Whole-study findings and limits: A likely sequencing artifact accounted for one observed cluster of highly shared sequence variants. Rare sequences made up most TCRs, while some public TCRs were found in many donors. With later analysis, a missense DCLRE1C variant became linked to TCR beta V- and J-gene trimming.

CDR1 and CDR2 from the germline V gene are SGHTA and FQGNSA. The CDR3 spans 16 residues. Germline trimming cut 5 bases from V and 6 bases from J; bases unmatched to any gene: 7. Among the donors, all were healthy bone marrow donors. This rearrangement joins TRBV7-2 to TRBJ2-1; 13 bases are a match to TRBD2. The specimen was PBMCs. The receptor was isolated from a woman aged 40 to 50 in good health and CMV-seropositive. The CDR3, as DNA: TGTGCCAGCAGCCCCCCGGGACTAGCGGGAATCAATGAGCAGTTCTTC. As protein: CASSPPGLAGINEQFF.